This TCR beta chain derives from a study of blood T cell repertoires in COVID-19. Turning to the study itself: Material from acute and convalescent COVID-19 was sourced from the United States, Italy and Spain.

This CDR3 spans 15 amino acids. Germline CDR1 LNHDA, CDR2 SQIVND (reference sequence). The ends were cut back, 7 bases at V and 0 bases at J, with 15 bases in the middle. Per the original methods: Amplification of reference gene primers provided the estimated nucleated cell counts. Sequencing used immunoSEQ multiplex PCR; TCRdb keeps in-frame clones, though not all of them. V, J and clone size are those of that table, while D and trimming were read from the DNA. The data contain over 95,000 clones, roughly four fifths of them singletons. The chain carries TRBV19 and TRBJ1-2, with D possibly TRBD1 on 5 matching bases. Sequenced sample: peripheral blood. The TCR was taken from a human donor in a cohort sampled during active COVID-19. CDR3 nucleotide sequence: TGTGCCAGTAATCCAGGGCCGAAGACTAACTATGGCTACACCTTC. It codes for CASNPGPKTNYGYTF.